This TCR beta chain comes out of a study of beta chain features in type 1 diabetes. Expressed TCRB transcripts got sequenced, as all isolated RNA was reverse transcribed. Several million reads on average were seen across naive, central memory and regulatory T cell samples. Only in-frame clones appear in the TCRdb table, and some are missing; sequencing was by immunoSEQ multiplex PCR. The sample has 350,000 to 450,000 clones; more than 13% are singletons. For this clone: The antigen is unknown.

The study's findings and limits: Among all four CD4+ subsets, Type 1 diabetes patients had TCRB CDR3s that were moderately but significantly shorter. Junctions at VDJ sites from type 1 diabetes patients had fewer insertions and more deletions.

Each population that was sorted was more than 98% pure. This TCR was sampled from a woman between 18 and 29 years old in good health. Input material: naive CD4+ T cells from blood.

CDR3 protein: CASSPGQPATNEKLFF. The CDR3 coding sequence is TGTGCCAGCAGTCCAGGACAGCCCGCAACTAATGAAAAACTGTTTTTT. V usage is TRBV28 and J usage is TRBJ1-4; possible D gene TRBD1, 6 bases. The CDR3 is 16 residues long. Germline V lookup: CDR1 MDHEN, CDR2 SYDVKM. V was trimmed by 5 bases and J by 0 bases, leaving 13 bases between them.